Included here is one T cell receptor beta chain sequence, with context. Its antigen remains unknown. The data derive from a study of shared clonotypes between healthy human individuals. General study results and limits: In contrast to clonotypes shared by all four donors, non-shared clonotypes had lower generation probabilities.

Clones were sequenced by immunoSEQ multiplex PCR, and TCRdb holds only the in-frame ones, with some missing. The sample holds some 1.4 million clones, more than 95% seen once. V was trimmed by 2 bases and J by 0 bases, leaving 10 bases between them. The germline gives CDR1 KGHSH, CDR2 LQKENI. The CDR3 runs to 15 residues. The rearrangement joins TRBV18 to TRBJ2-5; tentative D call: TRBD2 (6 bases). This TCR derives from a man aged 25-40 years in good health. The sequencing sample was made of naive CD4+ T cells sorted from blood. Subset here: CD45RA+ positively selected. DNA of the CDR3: TGTGCCAGCTCACCAGTGCCTAGCGACCAAGAGACCCAGTACTTC. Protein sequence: CASSPVPSDQETQYF.